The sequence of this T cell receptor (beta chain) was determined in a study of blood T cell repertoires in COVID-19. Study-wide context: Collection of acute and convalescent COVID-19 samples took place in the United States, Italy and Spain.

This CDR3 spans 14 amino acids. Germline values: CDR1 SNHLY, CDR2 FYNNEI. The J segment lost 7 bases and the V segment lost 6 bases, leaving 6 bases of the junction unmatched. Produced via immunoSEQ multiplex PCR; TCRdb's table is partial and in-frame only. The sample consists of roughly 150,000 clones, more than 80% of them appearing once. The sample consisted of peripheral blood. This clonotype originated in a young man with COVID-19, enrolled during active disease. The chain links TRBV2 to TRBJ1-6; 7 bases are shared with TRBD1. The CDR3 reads CASRAGTVNSPLHF. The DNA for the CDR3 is TGTGCCAGCAGGGCCGGGACAGTCAATTCACCCCTCCACTTT.